This T cell receptor (beta chain) was profiled in a study of identical twins. Only one count was recorded for this clonotype. TCRdb redid the calling of the 5' RACE reads with MiXCR, one entry per CDR3 protein. The sample has roughly 720,000 distinct CDR3 sequences, 18% seen once; the top ten hold roughly 13%. The CDR3 has 13 residues. Trimming cost V 4 bases and J 2 bases, with 6 bases left between them. These data were also reused for a study on T cells expressing NK-cell markers. Per that paper: The TCR beta repertoires originated in sorted CD3+CD56+NKG2C+, CD3+CD56+NKG2C- and CD3+CD56-NKG2C+ T cells. Dominance of the CD3+CD56-NKG2C+ fraction by these clonotypes also held in a handful of donors.

The chain uses TRBV12-3 or TRBV12-4 and TRBJ2-1; no firm D call. Sequencing input: PBMCs. The TCR comes from a woman aged 18-29 years in good health. CDR3 DNA sequence: TGTGCCAGCAGTTCCGTCACCTACAATGAGCAGTTCTTC. As protein: CASSSVTYNEQFF.